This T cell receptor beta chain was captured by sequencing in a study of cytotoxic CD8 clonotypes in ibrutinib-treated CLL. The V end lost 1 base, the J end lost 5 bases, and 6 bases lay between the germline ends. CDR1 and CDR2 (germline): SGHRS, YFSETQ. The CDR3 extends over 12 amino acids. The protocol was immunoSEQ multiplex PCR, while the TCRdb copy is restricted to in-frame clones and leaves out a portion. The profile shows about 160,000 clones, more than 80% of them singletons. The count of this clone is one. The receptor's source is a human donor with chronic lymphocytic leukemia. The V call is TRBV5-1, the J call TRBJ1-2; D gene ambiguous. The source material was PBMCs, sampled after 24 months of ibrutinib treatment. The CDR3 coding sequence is TGCGCCAGCAGCTTGTGGGATTATGGCTACACCTTC. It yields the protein CASSLWDYGYTF.